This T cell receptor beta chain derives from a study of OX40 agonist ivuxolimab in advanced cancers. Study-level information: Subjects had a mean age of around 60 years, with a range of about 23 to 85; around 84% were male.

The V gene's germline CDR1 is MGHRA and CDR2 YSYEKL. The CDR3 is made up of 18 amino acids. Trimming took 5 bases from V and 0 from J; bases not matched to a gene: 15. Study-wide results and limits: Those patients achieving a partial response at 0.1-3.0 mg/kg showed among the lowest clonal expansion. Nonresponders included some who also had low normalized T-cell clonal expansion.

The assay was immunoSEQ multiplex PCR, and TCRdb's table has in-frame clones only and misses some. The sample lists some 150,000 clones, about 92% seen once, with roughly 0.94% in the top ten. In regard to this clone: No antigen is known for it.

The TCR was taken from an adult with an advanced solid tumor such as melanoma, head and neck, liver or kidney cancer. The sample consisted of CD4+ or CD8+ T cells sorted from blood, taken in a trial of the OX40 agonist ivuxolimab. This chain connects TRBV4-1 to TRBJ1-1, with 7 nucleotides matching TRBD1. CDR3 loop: CASSLRGRGTSMNTEAFF. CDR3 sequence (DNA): TGCGCCAGCAGCTTGAGGGGCAGGGGGACTAGTATGAACACTGAAGCTTTCTTT.